This TCR beta chain was sequenced for a study of Ad26.COV2.S vaccination and SARS-CoV-2 variants. Indicated treatment: some 19 received Ad26.COV2.S at low or high dose, single or two shots; about 5 received placebo; per-sample allocation not given. Sampling was done on day 63 after the first vaccine or placebo injection. The CDR3 is made up of 16 amino acids. With 3 bases clipped from V and 8 bases from J, the junction kept 12 bases outside the gene matches. The germline V gene encodes CDR1 LNHDA and CDR2 SQIVND (reference sequence). TCRdb's copy holds only in-frame clones and misses some; the assay was immunoSEQ multiplex PCR. Found here are roughly 350,000 clones, roughly 90% of them singletons; the top ten hold 6.4%.

This receptor was obtained from a person between 18 and 65 years old who received the Ad26.COV2.S COVID-19 vaccine or a placebo. This chain links TRBV19 with TRBJ1-2; TRBD1 matches 10 bases. The source was peripheral blood, collected in a trial of Ad26.COV2.S vaccine versus placebo. For the CDR3, the DNA is TGTGCCAGTAGTATGAGACAGGGGGCGAAAGATCTCGGCTACACCTTC. It yields the protein CASSMRQGAKDLGYTF.